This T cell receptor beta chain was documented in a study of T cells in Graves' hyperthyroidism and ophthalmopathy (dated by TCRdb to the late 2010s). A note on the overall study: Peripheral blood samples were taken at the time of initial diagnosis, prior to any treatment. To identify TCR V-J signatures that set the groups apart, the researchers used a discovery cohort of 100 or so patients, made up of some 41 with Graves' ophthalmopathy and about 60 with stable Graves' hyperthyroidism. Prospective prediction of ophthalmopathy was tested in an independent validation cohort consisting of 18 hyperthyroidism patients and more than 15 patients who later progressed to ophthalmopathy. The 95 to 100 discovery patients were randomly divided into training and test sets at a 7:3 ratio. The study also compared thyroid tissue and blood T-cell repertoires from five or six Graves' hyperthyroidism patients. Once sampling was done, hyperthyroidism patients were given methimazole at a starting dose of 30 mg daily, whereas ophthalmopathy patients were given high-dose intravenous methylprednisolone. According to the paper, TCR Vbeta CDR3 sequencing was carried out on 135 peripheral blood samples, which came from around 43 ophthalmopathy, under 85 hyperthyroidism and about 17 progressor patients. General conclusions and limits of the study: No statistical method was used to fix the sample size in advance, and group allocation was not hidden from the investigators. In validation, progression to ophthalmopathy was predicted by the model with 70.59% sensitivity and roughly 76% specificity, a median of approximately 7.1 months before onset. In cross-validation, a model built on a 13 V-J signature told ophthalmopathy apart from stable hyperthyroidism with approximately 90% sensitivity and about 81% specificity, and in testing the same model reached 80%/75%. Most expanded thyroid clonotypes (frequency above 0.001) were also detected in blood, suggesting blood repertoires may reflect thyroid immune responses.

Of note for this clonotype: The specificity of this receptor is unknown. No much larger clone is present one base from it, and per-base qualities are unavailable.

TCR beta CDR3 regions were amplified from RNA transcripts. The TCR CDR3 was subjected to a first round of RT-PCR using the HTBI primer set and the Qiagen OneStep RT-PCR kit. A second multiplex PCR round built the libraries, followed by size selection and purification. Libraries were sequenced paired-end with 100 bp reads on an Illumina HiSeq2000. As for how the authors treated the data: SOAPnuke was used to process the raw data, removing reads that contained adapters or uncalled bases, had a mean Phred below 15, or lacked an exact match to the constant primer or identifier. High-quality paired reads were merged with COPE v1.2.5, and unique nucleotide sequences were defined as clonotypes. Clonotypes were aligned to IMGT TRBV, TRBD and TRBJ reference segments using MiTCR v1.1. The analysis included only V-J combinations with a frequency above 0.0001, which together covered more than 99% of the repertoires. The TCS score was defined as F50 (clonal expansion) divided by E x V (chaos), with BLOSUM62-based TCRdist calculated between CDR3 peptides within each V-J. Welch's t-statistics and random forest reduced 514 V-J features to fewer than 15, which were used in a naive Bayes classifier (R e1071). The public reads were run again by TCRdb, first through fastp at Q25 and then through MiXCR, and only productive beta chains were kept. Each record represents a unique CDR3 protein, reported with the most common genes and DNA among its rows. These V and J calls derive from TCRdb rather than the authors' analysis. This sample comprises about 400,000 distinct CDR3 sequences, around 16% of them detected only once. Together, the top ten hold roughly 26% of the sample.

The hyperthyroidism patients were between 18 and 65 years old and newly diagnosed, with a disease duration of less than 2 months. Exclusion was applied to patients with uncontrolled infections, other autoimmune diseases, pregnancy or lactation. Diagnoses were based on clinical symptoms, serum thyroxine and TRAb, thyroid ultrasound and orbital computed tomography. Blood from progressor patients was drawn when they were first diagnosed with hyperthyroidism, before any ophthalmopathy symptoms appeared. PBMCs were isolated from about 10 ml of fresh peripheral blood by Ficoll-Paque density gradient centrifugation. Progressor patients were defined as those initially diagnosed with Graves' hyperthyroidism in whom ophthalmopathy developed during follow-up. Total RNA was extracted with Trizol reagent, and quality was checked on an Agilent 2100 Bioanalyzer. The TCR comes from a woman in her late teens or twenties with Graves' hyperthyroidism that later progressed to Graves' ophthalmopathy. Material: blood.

The sequenced DNA is TGTGCCAGCAGATATGCACAGGGGATGGGCTACACCTTC. The encoded protein is CASRYAQGMGYTF. The V and J genes are TRBV27 and TRBJ1-2, with TRBD1 identical over 7 junction bases. CDR1 and CDR2 were assigned from the germline V gene (reference sequence) as MNHEY and SMNVEV. Trimmed from V: 6 bases; trimmed from J: 8 bases; junction bases lacking a gene match: 9. The CDR3 measures 13 amino acids from cysteine to phenylalanine. Kept here is only the CDR3 DNA, which spans 39 bases and is read in frame from base 1.